The 11 T cell receptor beta chains listed next were all sequenced from one sample in a study of identical twins. TCRdb reanalysed the 5' RACE reads using MiXCR and keeps one entry per CDR3 protein. This table has around 960,000 distinct CDR3 sequences, roughly an eighth appearing once. The same sample was also studied in work on yellow fever vaccine responses in identical twins.

The sample was PBMCs. The receptors stem from a woman under 30 in good health.

In its sample, this clonotype was seen a few times. This chain connects TRBV28 to TRBJ1-1; D might be TRBD1 (6 bases). CDR1 is MDHEN, CDR2 SYDVKM, per germline. CDR3 length equals 17 residues. The V and J ends lost 4 bases and 3 bases respectively, with 21 bases between them. The CDR3 DNA is TGTGCCAGCAGTTCTTATCCCAAAACAGGGCAGGACACTGAAGCTTTCTTT. Its protein is CASSSYPKTGQDTEAFF.

The table lists this clonotype with a few counts. This sequence joins TRBV5-4 and TRBJ2-7; the match to TRBD2 covers 7 bases. CDR3 length: 15 residues. J was trimmed by 4 bases and V by 3 bases; bases with no gene match: 10. Germline CDR1 reads SGHNT; CDR2 reads YYREEE (reference sequence). CDR3 loop: CASSYERDNYYEQYF. CDR3 DNA sequence: TGTGCCAGCAGCTATGAGCGGGATAACTATTACGAGCAGTACTTC.

The genes are TRBV20-1 and TRBJ2-7; perhaps D is TRBD1 or TRBD2 (5 bases each). CDR1 and CDR2 (germline): DFQATT, SNEGSKA (reference sequence). Trimming took 6 bases from V and 3 from J, leaving 12 bases between them. The CDR3 contains 12 residues. CDR3 coding DNA: TGCAGTGCCCGGGACGCCAACTACGAGCAGTACGTC. Its translation is CSARDANYEQYV.

V gene TRBV3-1 combines with J gene TRBJ2-3; 10 bases match TRBD2. Trimming cost V 5 bases and J 0 bases; bases outside gene matches: 5. The CDR3 covers 16 residues. Germline V gene data show CDR1 as LGHDT and CDR2 as YNNKEL (reference sequence). The CDR3 loop is CASSWTSGTSTDTQYF. The CDR3 bases are TGTGCCAGCAGCTGGACTAGCGGAACTAGCACAGATACGCAGTATTTT.

The chain has TRBV6-5 and TRBJ2-3; no reliable D call. CDR1 and CDR2 from the germline V gene are MNHEY and SVGAGI. This CDR3 spans 12 amino acids. The CDR3 region has the DNA TGTGTGACTGAGAGTAGCACAGATACGCAGTATTTT. Translating gives CVTESSTDTQYF.

This clonotype has only a few counts. The chain is built from TRBV20-1 and TRBJ2-3; D perhaps matches TRBD2 (6 bases). Trimming took 1 base from V and 1 from J, leaving 21 bases between them. Germline V lookup: CDR1 DFQATT, CDR2 SNEGSKA (reference sequence). This CDR3 spans 18 amino acids. The CDR3 DNA reads TGCAGTGCTAGAGCCCGGAGGCGTCCTAGCGCTGGCACAGATACGCAGTATTTT. Translating it yields CSARARRRPSAGTDTQYF.

The rearrangement joins TRBV20-1 to TRBJ2-3; possible D gene TRBD2, 5 bases. The CDR3 has 13 residues. CDR1 and CDR2 from the germline V gene are DFQATT and SNEGSKA (reference sequence). V was pared by 1 base and J by 6 bases, with 11 bases between. The CDR3 loop reads CSARGNTGDTQYF. In DNA, the CDR3 is TGCAGTGCTAGAGGGAATACGGGGGATACGCAGTATTTT.

The sample holds a few counts of this clonotype. The V call is TRBV20-1, the J call TRBJ2-1, with D perhaps being TRBD1 or TRBD2 (5 bases each). This CDR3 region has 17 residues. In germline, CDR1 is DFQATT, CDR2 SNEGSKA (reference sequence). The germline V and J ends were trimmed by 0 bases and 9 bases, with 24 bases remaining between them. In nucleotides, the CDR3 is TGCAGTGCTAGAGAGTGGGGTAGAGAACGAGGGGCCGGTGAGCAGTTCTTC. This codes for CSAREWGRERGAGEQFF.

This clonotype has more than one count but fewer than ten. The chain carries TRBV6-1 and TRBJ2-1; 11 bases map to TRBD2. Germline CDR1 and CDR2: MNHNS and SASEGT. The CDR3 extends over 16 amino acids. The junction had 5 bases not matched to a gene; V was cut back by 3 bases and J by 4 bases. The CDR3 nucleotides are TGTGCCAGCAGTGACTGGACTAGCGGGCGATACAATGAGCAGTTCTTC. It specifies CASSDWTSGRYNEQFF.

In its sample, this clonotype was seen many times. The chain carries TRBV28 and TRBJ1-6, with 8 bases fitting TRBD1. V shed 6 bases and J 9 bases; nucleotides not matched to a gene: 13. Germline values: CDR1 MDHEN, CDR2 SYDVKM. The CDR3 is made up of 16 amino acids. The CDR3 here is CASSTTGGAWGSPLHF. The CDR3 bases are TGTGCCAGCAGCACTACAGGGGGTGCATGGGGTTCACCCCTCCACTTT. Full variable domain (rest looked up from reference TRBV28 and TRBJ1-6): DVKVTQSSRYLVKRTGEKVFLECVQDMDHENMFWYRQDPGLGLRLIYFSYDVKMKEKGDIPEGYSVSREKKERFSLILESASTNQTSMYLCASSTTGGAWGSPLHFGNGTRLTVT.

This clonotype has just a few counts. The rearrangement links TRBV24-1 to TRBJ2-7, with D possibly matching TRBD1 (6 bases). V was pared by 7 bases and J by 6 bases, with 9 bases between. The germline V gene has CDR1 KGHDR and CDR2 SFDVKD. This CDR3 is built from 11 residues. Written as DNA, the CDR3 is TGTGCCACCAGAGACAGGTTCGAGCAGTACGTC. This gives the protein CATRDRFEQYV.